The rows below give T cell receptor beta chains drawn from one sample of a study of blood T cell repertoires in COVID-19. Data came from immunoSEQ multiplex PCR; TCRdb stores just in-frame clones and leaves some out. The sample consists of about 200,000 clones, 70% to 90% of them appearing once. What was sequenced was peripheral blood. All receptors derive from a middle-aged man with acute or convalescent COVID-19. Both conserved end residues are part of each CDR3. Each record gives: V gene, J gene, D gene, clone size, CDR3 protein, CDR3 DNA. A D gene is named only where the DNA matches it firmly. Some rows have no size entry. The others give once, few or many, or a class for an expanded clone.

>TRBV19|TRBJ2-6|NA|NA
CASSNIASSGANVLTF
TGTGCCAGTAGTAATATAGCGTCCTCTGGGGCCAACGTCCTGACTTTC
>TRBV7-9|TRBJ2-1|NA|once
CASVPEAAEQFF
TGTGCCAGCGTCCCGGAGGCAGCTGAGCAGTTCTTC
>TRBV4-2|TRBJ2-3|TRBD1|NA
CASSQGQGDKDTQYF
TGTGCCAGCAGCCAAGGCCAGGGGGATAAAGATACGCAGTATTTT
>TRBV6-6|TRBJ1-1|TRBD1|NA
CASTSIGQADTEAFF
TGTGCCAGCACCTCCATTGGACAGGCGGACACTGAAGCTTTCTTT
>TRBV29-1|TRBJ1-4|TRBD1|few
CSVEIQGGEKLFF
TGCAGCGTTGAAATCCAGGGGGGTGAAAAACTGTTTTTT
>TRBV11-2|TRBJ1-6|TRBD1|NA
CASTKTGVPLHF
TGTGCCAGCACCAAGACAGGGGTACCGCTCCACTTT
>TRBV6-5|TRBJ2-5|NA|NA
CASSSDWETQYF
TGTGCCAGTAGTTCCGACTGGGAGACCCAGTACTTC
>TRBV10-2|TRBJ2-3|TRBD1|NA
CASSGTGGSTDTQYF
TGCGCCAGCAGTGGGACAGGGGGTTCCACAGATACGCAGTATTTT
>TRBV5-1|TRBJ2-3|NA|NA
CASSLPGSDTQYF
TGCGCCAGCAGCTTGCCGGGGTCAGATACGCAGTATTTT
>TRBV20-1|TRBJ2-1|TRBD1|NA
CSPTGGYEQFF
TGCAGCCCGACAGGGGGCTATGAGCAGTTCTTC
>TRBV19|TRBJ1-1|NA|few
CASSTTGMNTEAFF
TGTGCCAGTAGTACCACAGGGATGAACACTGAAGCTTTCTTT
>TRBV18|TRBJ2-7|TRBD2|NA
CASSRLAGDDYEQYF
TGTGCCAGCTCGCGACTAGCGGGGGACGATTACGAGCAGTACTTC
>TRBV13|TRBJ2-2|NA|many
CASSPRGTPPRGELFF
TGTGCCAGCAGCCCTAGGGGCACTCCCCCGCGCGGGGAGCTGTTTTTT
>TRBV6-1|TRBJ1-2|NA|NA
CASSEAGEVDGYTF
TGTGCCAGCAGTGAAGCCGGCGAGGTTGATGGCTACACCTTC
>TRBV19|TRBJ1-2|NA|NA
CASRDQGTYGYTF
TGTGCCAGTAGAGATCAGGGGACCTATGGCTACACCTTC
>TRBV20-1|TRBJ1-2|NA|NA
CSASPRDGYTF
TGCAGTGCTAGCCCGAGAGATGGCTACACCTTC
>TRBV27|TRBJ1-6|NA|NA
CASSFRRGQNIPLHF
TGTGCCAGCAGTTTTAGGAGAGGGCAAAATATACCCCTCCACTTT
>TRBV5-1|TRBJ1-1|TRBD1|NA
CASSRQGNTLNTEAFF
TGCGCCAGCAGTCGACAGGGTAATACCTTGAACACTGAAGCTTTCTTT
>TRBV4-1|TRBJ1-6|TRBD1|NA
CASSPWDRVSYNSPLHF
TGCGCCAGCAGCCCATGGGACAGGGTCTCCTATAATTCACCCCTCCACTTT
>TRBV1|TRBJ2-2|NA|NA
CTSSQDEGIAGAPCTGELFF
TGCACCAGCAGCCAAGACGAAGGGATAGCGGGGGCCCCGTGTACCGGGGAGCTGTTTTTT
>TRBV6-5|TRBJ1-1|NA|once
CASNQGWNTEAFF
TGTGCCAGCAACCAGGGATGGAACACTGAAGCTTTCTTT
>TRBV4-1|TRBJ1-3|NA|NA
CASSYERENTIYF
TGCGCCAGCAGTTACGAGCGTGAAAACACCATATATTTT
>TRBV19|TRBJ1-3|NA|NA
CASSASWGSGGNTIYF
TGTGCCAGTAGTGCCTCTTGGGGCTCGGGTGGAAACACCATATATTTT
>TRBV23-1|TRBJ1-6|NA|NA
CASSQSGQCSYSPLHF
TGCGCCAGCAGTCAATCTGGACAGTGTTCGTATTCACCCCTCCACTTT
>TRBV3-1/TRBV3-2|TRBJ1-2|NA|NA
CASTGGNYGYTF
TGTGCCAGCACGGGGGGTAACTATGGCTACACCTTC
>TRBV3-1/TRBV3-2|TRBJ2-7|NA|NA
CASSKPTGLSWEQYF
TGTGCCAGCAGCAAACCCACAGGGTTATCATGGGAGCAGTACTTC
>TRBV12-5|TRBJ1-2|TRBD1|NA
CASGFGTGVYGYTF
TGTGCTAGTGGTTTCGGAACAGGGGTCTATGGCTACACCTTC
>TRBV3-1/TRBV3-2|TRBJ2-1|TRBD2|NA
CASSQGEVAGGTMNEQFF
TGTGCCAGCAGCCAAGGAGAGGTTGCGGGGGGGACTATGAATGAGCAGTTCTTC
>TRBV19|TRBJ1-5|NA|NA
CASRTVKDHQPQHF
TGTGCCAGTAGGACAGTAAAGGACCATCAGCCCCAGCATTTT
>TRBV5-5|TRBJ2-1|NA|NA
CASTFMDRGEFF
TGTGCCAGCACCTTCATGGACAGAGGGGAGTTCTTC
>TRBV6-4|TRBJ1-6|TRBD1|NA
CASSDSQGGILHF
TGTGCCAGCAGTGACTCACAGGGGGGGATTCTCCACTTT
>TRBV19|TRBJ1-6|NA|few
CATRVGGGAYNSPLHF
TGTGCCACCCGAGTTGGGGGGGGCGCTTATAATTCACCCCTCCACTTT
>TRBV7-8|TRBJ1-3|TRBD1|once
CASSLGIQGASGNTIYF
TGTGCCAGCAGCTTAGGGATCCAGGGGGCATCTGGAAACACCATATATTTT
>TRBV15|TRBJ1-4|NA|NA
CATSRVSNEKLFF
TGTGCCACCAGCAGAGTCTCTAATGAAAAACTGTTTTTT
>TRBV7-2|TRBJ1-1|NA|NA
CASSLLVAGGTEAFF
TGTGCCAGCAGCTTATTAGTGGCCGGGGGGACTGAAGCTTTCTTT
>TRBV5-1|TRBJ2-5|TRBD1|NA
CASSRAGTGGRETQYF
TGCGCCAGCAGTCGAGCCGGGACAGGGGGGAGGGAGACCCAGTACTTC